The clone carrying this T cell receptor (beta chain) showed up just a few times. Its antigen remains unidentified. The data stem from a study of cytomegalovirus exposure and HLA in healthy donors. Trimming left V 7 bases short and J 6 bases short, with 16 bases between. The CDR3 has 13 amino acids. The V gene's germline CDR1 is MDHEN and CDR2 SYDVKM. Primers included in the PCR were 60 Vbeta and 13 Jbeta primers. Some clones are missing from TCRdb's copy, which holds only in-frame ones; the method was immunoSEQ multiplex PCR. This sample carries about 120,000 clones, roughly 80% of them seen once, and the ten largest clones take 9.5% to 13%. Overall study results and limits: Association with HLA alleles at 0.05 false discovery rate was found for around 15,000 TCR beta sequences in a later analysis. Among CMV-associated TCR beta chains, most appeared HLA-restricted in a later analysis. Cytomegalovirus association was listed for around 180 TCR beta chains. Donor immune exposure was known only as CMV serostatus.

The chain employs TRBV28 and TRBJ2-7; a weak D match, TRBD2 (7 bases). The receptor was isolated from a man aged 25-45 years in good health and CMV-seropositive. Sequencing was carried out using PBMCs. The CDR3 DNA reads as TGTGCCAGCACCCCCGGGGGGCAGGGCGAGCAGTACTTC. It translates to CASTPGGQGEQYF.